The rows below give T cell receptor beta chains drawn from one sample of a study of CD8+ T cells in alopecia areata. The method was immunoSEQ multiplex PCR; TCRdb's version includes in-frame clones alone and lacks a portion of them. The table includes about 110,000 clones, approximately 61% detected once. Material: NKG2D-low CD8+ T cells sorted from blood. These receptors were taken from a human donor with alopecia areata. Each CDR3 is given with its conserved first and last residue. Each record gives: J gene, V gene, CDR3 protein.

j_gene: TRBJ2-1
v_gene: TRBV20-1
CDR3aa: CSARWYNEQFF

j_gene: TRBJ1-2
v_gene: TRBV28
CDR3aa: CASSPGQGVYYGYTF

j_gene: TRBJ2-1
v_gene: TRBV5-1
CDR3aa: CASSLVAQPGLAINNEQFF

j_gene: TRBJ2-3
v_gene: TRBV14
CDR3aa: CASSQTNSRGMTDTQYF

j_gene: TRBJ2-7
v_gene: TRBV9
CDR3aa: CASSPSGYEQYF

j_gene: TRBJ2-3
v_gene: TRBV7-9
CDR3aa: CASRLAGGTTDTQYF

j_gene: TRBJ1-5
v_gene: TRBV5-4
CDR3aa: CASSPDRGGQPQHF

j_gene: TRBJ2-7
v_gene: TRBV28
CDR3aa: CASSLTDGREQYF

j_gene: TRBJ1-4
v_gene: TRBV5-4
CDR3aa: CASSSGTEKLFF

j_gene: TRBJ2-1
v_gene: TRBV5-6
CDR3aa: CASSLAGWNEQFF

j_gene: TRBJ2-7
v_gene: TRBV4-2
CDR3aa: CASSHALYRDSKPYEQYF

j_gene: TRBJ1-3
v_gene: TRBV2
CDR3aa: CASTSGGAGNTIYF

j_gene: TRBJ2-1
v_gene: TRBV13
CDR3aa: CASNHRPSTSYNEQFF

j_gene: TRBJ2-3
v_gene: TRBV28
CDR3aa: CASSIRVLAGGPGGDTQYF

j_gene: TRBJ2-2
v_gene: TRBV30
CDR3aa: CAWSVSSGIGELFF

j_gene: TRBJ1-1
v_gene: TRBV5-5
CDR3aa: CASSYTREGAYTEAFF